The sequence of this TCR beta chain was determined in a study of T-cell memory formation after mild COVID-19. Points from the study as a whole: Clones shrinking between day 15 and 85 showed a balanced CD4/CD8 split, and those that grew later tilted toward CD4+. Clones which contracted sat mainly in CM and EM if CD4+, and in EMRA if CD8+.

To note about this clonotype: As yet, its antigen is unknown.

The V end was cut by 7 bases, the J end by 0 bases, with 14 bases between. CDR1 is SGHRS, CDR2 YFSETQ, per germline. The CDR3 has 15 amino acids. TCRdb called the 5' RACE reads again in MiXCR, with one record for every CDR3 protein. Here the sample spans around 310,000 distinct CDR3 sequences, roughly 15% being singletons. The source material was PBMCs or a T cell subset sorted from them (not recorded which). The receptor was derived from a man younger than 30 who had mild COVID-19 (a few samples of this study predate the infection). Cell type and time point are not known. The chain joins TRBV5-1 to TRBJ2-1, with D possibly called TRBD1 or TRBD2 (5 bases each). CDR3 protein: CASRDGTLSYNEQFF. CDR3 DNA sequence: TGCGCCAGCCGGGACGGCACCCTCTCCTACAATGAGCAGTTCTTC.